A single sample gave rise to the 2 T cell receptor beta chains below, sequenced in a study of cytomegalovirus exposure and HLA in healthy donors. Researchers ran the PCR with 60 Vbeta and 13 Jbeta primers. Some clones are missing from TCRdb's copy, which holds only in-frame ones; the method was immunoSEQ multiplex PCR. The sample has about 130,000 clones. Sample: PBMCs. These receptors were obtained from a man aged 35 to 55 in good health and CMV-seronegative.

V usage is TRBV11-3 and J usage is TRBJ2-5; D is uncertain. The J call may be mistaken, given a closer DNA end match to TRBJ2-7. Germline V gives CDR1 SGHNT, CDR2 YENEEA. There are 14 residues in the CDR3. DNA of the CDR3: TGTGCCAGCAGCCATCGACTCAAACCCTACGAGCAGTACTTC. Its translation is CASSHRLKPYEQYF.

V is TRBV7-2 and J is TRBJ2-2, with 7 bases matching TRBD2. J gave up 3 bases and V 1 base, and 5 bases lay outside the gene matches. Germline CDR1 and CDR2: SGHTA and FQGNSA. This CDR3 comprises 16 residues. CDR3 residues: CASSLESGTDTGELFF. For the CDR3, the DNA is TGTGCCAGCAGCTTAGAAAGCGGGACCGACACCGGGGAGCTGTTTTTT.